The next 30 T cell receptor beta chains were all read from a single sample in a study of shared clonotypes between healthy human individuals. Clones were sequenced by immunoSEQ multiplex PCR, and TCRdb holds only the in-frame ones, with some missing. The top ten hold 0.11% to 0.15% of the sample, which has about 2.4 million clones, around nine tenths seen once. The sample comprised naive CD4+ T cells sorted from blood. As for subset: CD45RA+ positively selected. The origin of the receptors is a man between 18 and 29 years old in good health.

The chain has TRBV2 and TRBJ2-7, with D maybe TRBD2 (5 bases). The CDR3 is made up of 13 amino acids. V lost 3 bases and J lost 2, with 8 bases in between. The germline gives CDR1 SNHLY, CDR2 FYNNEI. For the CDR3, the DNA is TGTGCCAGCAGTGAGGGGAGCCCCTACGAGCAGTACTTC. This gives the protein CASSEGSPYEQYF.

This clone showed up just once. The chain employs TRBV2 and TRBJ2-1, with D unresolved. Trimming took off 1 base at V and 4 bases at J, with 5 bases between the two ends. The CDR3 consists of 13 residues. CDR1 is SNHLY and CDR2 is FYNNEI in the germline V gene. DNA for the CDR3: TGTGCCAGCAGTGAAGGGGGATACAATGAGCAGTTCTTC. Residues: CASSEGGYNEQFF.

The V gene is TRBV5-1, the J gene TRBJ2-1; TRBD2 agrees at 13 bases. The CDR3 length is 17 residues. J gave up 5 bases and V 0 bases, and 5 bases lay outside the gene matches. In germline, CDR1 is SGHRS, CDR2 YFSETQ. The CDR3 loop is CASSLGLAGGPHNEQFF. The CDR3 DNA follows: TGCGCCAGCAGCTTGGGACTAGCGGGAGGACCCCACAATGAGCAGTTCTTC.

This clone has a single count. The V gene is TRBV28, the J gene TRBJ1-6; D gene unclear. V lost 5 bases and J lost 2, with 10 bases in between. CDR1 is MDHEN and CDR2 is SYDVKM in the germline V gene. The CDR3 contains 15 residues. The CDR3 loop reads CASSGGTTYNSPLHF. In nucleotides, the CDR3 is TGTGCCAGCAGTGGAGGAACCACCTATAATTCACCCCTCCACTTT.

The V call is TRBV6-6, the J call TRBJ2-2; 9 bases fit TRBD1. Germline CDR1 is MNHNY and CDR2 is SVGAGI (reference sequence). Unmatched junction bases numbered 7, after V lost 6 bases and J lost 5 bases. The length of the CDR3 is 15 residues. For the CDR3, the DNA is TGTGCCAGCAGCCCGGGACAGGGATCTACCGGGGAGCTGTTTTTT. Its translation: CASSPGQGSTGELFF.

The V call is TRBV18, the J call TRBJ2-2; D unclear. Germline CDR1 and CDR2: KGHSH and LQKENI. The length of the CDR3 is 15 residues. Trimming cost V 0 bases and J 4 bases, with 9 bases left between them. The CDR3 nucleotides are TGTGCCAGCTCACCACCGGCAGGTCTCACCGGGGAGCTGTTTTTT. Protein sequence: CASSPPAGLTGELFF.

The CDR3 DNA follows: TGTGCCAGCAGCGCTAGCGGGGGCTCCTACGAGCAGTACTTC. Amino acids: CASSASGGSYEQYF. The chain joins TRBV6-1 to TRBJ2-7; 10 bases agree with TRBD2. There are 14 residues in the CDR3. After removal of 6 bases from V and 0 bases from J, the junction contained 2 bases not matched to a gene. Germline loops: CDR1 MNHNS, CDR2 SASEGT.

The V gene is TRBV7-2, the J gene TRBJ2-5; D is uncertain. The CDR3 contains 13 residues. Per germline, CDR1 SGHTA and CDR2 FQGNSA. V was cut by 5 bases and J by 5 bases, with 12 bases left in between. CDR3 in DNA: TGTGCCAGCAGCCTAAAGTGGGTCGAGACCCAGTACTTC. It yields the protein CASSLKWVETQYF.

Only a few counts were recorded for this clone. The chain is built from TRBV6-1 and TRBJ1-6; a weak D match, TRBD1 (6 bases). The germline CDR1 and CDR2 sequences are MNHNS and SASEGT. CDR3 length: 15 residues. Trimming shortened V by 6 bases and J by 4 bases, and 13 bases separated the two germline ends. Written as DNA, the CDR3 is TGTGCCAGCAGGGGAGACAGGCAATATAATTCACCCCTCCACTTT. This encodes CASRGDRQYNSPLHF.

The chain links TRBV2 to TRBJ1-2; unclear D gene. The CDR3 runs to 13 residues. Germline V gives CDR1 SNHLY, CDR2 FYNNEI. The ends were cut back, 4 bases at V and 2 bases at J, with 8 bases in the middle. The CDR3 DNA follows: TGTGCCAGCAGTGTTCAGGAAAACTATGGCTACACCTTC. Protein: CASSVQENYGYTF.

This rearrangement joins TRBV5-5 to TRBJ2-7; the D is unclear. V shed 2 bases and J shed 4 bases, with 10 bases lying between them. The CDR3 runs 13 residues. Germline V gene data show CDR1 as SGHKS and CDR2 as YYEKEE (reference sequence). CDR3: CASSFGTAYEQYF. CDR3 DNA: TGTGCCAGCAGCTTTGGTACTGCATACGAGCAGTACTTC.

DNA for the CDR3: TGTGCCAGCAATGACAGGGCGTCTCACAATCAGCCCCAGCATTTT. Residues: CASNDRASHNQPQHF. The chain combines TRBV21-1 with TRBJ1-5; TRBD1, as called in the table, went unchecked against the DNA. TRBV21-1 has pseudogene status. The CDR3 is 15 amino acids.

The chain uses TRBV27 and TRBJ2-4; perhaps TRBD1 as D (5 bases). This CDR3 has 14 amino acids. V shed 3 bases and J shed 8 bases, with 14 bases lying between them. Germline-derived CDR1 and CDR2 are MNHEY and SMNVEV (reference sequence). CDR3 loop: CASSFQGLGYIQYF. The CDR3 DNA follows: TGTGCCAGCAGTTTTCAGGGTTTGGGATACATTCAGTACTTC.

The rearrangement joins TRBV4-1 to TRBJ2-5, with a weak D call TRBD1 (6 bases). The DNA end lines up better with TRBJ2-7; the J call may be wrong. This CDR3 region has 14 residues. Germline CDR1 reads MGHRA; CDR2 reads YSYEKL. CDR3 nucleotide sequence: TGCGCCAGCAGCCAAGGGACAGCCTCCTACGAGCAGTACTTC. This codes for CASSQGTASYEQYF.

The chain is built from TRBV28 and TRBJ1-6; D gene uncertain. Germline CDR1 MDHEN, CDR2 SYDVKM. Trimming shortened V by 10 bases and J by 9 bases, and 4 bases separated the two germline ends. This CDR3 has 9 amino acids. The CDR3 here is CATGSPLHF. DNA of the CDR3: TGTGCCACCGGTTCACCCCTCCACTTT.

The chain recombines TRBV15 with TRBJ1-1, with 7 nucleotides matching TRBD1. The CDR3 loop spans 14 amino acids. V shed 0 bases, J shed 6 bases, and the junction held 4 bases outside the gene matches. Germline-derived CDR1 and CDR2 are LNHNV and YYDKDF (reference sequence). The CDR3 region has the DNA TGTGCCACCAGCAGAGATGCAGGGGGAGCTGAAGCTTTCTTT. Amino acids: CATSRDAGGAEAFF.

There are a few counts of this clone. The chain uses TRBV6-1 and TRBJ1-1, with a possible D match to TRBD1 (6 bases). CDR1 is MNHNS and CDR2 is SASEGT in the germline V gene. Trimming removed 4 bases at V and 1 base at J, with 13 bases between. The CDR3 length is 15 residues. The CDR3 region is CASSGYRVGNTEAFF. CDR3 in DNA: TGTGCCAGCAGTGGTTACAGGGTGGGGAACACTGAAGCTTTCTTT.

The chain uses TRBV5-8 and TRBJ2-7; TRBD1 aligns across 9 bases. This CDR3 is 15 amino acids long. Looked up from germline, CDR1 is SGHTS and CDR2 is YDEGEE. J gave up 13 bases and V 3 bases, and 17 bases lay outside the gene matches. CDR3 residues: CASSSGLGQGSRAYF. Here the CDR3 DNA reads TGTGCCAGCAGCTCGGGTCTGGGACAGGGCTCGAGGGCATACTTC.

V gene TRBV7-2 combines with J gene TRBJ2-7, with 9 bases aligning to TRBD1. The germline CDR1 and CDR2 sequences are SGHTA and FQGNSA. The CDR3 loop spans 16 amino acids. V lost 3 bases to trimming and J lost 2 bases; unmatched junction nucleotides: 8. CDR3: CASSLRARQGAYEQYF. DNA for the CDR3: TGTGCCAGCAGCTTGAGGGCCCGACAGGGGGCCTACGAGCAGTACTTC.

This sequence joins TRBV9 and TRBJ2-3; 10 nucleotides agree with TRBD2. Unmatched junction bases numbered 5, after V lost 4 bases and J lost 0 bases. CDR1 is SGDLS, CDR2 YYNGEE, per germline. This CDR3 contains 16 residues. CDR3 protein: CASSPTSGLSTDTQYF. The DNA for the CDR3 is TGTGCCAGCAGCCCGACTAGCGGGCTCAGCACAGATACGCAGTATTTT.

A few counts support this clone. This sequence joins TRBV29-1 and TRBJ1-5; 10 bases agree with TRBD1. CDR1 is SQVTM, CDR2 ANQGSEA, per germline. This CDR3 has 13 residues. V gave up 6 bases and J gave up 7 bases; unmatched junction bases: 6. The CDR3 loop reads CSVGTGEGQPQHF. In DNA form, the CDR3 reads TGCAGCGTGGGGACAGGGGAAGGGCAGCCCCAGCATTTT.

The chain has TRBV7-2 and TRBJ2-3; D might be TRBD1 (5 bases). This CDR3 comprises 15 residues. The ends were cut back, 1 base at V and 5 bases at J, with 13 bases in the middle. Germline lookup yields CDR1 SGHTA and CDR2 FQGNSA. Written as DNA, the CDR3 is TGTGCCAGCAGCTTAGAGGGGTCCGGGCGAGATACGCAGTATTTT. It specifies CASSLEGSGRDTQYF.

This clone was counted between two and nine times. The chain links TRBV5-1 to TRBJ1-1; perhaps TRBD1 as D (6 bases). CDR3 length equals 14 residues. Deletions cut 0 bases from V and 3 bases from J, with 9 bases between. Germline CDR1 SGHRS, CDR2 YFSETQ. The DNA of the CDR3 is TGCGCCAGCAGCTTGGCCGAGGGGGACACTGAAGCTTTCTTT. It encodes CASSLAEGDTEAFF.

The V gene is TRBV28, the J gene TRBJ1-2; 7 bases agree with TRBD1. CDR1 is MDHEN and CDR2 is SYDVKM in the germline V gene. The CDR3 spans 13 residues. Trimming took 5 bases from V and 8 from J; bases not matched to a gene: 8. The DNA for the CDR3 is TGTGCCAGCAGTACGAGCGGGACAGACGGCTACACCTTC. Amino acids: CASSTSGTDGYTF.

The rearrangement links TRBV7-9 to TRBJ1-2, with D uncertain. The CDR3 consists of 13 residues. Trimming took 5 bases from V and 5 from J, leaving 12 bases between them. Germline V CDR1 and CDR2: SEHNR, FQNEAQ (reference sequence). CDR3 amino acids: CASSRGESYGYTF. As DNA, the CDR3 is TGTGCCAGCAGCCGCGGGGAGTCGTATGGCTACACCTTC.

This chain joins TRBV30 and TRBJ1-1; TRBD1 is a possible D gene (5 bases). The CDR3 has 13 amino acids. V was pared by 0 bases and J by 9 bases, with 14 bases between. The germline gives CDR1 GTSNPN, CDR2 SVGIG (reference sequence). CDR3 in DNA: TGTGCCTGGAGTGTAGAGGACACAGGTAAAGCTTTCTTT. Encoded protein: CAWSVEDTGKAFF.

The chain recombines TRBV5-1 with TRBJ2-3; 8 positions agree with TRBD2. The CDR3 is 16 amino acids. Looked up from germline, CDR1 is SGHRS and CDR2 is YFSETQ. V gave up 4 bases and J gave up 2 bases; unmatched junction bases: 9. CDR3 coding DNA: TGCGCCAGCAGCCCCGGCGGAGCGGGGGTCACAGATACGCAGTATTTT. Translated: CASSPGGAGVTDTQYF.

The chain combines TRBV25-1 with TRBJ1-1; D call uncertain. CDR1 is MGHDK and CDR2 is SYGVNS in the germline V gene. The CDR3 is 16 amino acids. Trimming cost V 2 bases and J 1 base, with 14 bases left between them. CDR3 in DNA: TGTGCCAGCAGTGAACATTCCCGCAACCGGAACACTGAAGCTTTCTTT. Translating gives CASSEHSRNRNTEAFF.

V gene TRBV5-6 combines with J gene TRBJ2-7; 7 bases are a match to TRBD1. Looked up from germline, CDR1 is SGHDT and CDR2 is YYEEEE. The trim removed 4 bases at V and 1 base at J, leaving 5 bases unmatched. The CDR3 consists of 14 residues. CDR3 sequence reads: CASSRRTGSYEQYF. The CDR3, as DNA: TGTGCCAGCAGCCGCCGGACAGGTTCCTACGAGCAGTACTTC.

Written as DNA, the CDR3 is TGTGCCAGCAGAGGGGACCTTCTTCGGGGGCCGTGGGAGCAGTACTTC. This sequence encodes CASRGDLLRGPWEQYF. V gene TRBV6-4 combines with J gene TRBJ2-7; D tentatively reads TRBD1 or TRBD2 (6 bases each). Germline loops: CDR1 MRHNA, CDR2 SNTAGT. Trimming pared 6 bases from V and 7 bases from J, leaving 25 bases between. CDR3 length: 16 amino acids.